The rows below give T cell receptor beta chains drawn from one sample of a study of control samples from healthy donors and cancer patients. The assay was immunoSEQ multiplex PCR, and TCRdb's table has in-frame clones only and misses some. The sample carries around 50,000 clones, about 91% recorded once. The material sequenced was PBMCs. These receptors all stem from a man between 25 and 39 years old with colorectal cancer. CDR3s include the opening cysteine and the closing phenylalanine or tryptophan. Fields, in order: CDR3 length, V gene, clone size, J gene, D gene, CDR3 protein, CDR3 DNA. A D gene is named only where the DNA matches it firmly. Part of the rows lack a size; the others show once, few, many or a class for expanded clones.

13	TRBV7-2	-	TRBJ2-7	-	CASSFLIGYEQYF	TGTGCCAGCAGCTTCCTCATCGGCTACGAGCAGTACTTC
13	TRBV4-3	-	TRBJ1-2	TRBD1	CASSQSITGVYTF	TGCGCCAGCAGCCAGTCTATTACAGGGGTCTACACCTTC
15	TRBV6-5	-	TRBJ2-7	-	CASSYGHFGAYEQYF	TGTGCCAGCAGTTACGGACATTTCGGCGCCTACGAGCAGTACTTC
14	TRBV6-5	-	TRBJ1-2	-	CASSYSWGDYGYTF	TGTGCCAGCAGTTACTCTTGGGGGGACTATGGCTACACCTTC
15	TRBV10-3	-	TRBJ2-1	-	CAISEGLSTYNEQFF	TGTGCCATCAGTGAAGGGCTATCTACCTACAATGAGCAGTTCTTC
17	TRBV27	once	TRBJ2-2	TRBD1	CASTSIGQGVGTGELFF	TGTGCCAGCACCTCAATCGGACAGGGCGTAGGCACCGGGGAGCTGTTTTTT
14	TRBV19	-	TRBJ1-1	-	CASSTAPGTTEAFF	TGTGCCAGTAGTACGGCCCCCGGAACGACTGAAGCTTTCTTT
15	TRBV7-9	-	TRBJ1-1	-	CASRHGQGSNTEAFF	TGTGCCAGCAGGCACGGGCAGGGGTCCAACACTGAAGCTTTCTTT
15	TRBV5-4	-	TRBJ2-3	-	CASSQQQGRTDTQYF	TGTGCCAGCAGCCAACAACAGGGTCGCACAGATACGCAGTATTTT
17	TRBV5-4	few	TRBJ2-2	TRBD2	CASSRGLAGRSTGELFF	TGTGCCAGCAGCCGGGGACTAGCGGGGAGGAGCACCGGGGAGCTGTTTTTT
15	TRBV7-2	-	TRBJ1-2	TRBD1	CASTIRQGVLYGYTF	TGTGCCAGCACTATTCGACAGGGAGTTTTATATGGCTACACCTTC
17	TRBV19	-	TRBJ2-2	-	CASSSRDRKPDTGELFF	TGTGCCAGTAGCAGCCGCGACCGAAAACCGGACACCGGGGAGCTGTTTTTT
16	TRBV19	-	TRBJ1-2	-	CASSIYLSGDDYGYTF	TGTGCCAGTAGTATTTATCTTTCCGGCGACGACTATGGCTACACCTTC